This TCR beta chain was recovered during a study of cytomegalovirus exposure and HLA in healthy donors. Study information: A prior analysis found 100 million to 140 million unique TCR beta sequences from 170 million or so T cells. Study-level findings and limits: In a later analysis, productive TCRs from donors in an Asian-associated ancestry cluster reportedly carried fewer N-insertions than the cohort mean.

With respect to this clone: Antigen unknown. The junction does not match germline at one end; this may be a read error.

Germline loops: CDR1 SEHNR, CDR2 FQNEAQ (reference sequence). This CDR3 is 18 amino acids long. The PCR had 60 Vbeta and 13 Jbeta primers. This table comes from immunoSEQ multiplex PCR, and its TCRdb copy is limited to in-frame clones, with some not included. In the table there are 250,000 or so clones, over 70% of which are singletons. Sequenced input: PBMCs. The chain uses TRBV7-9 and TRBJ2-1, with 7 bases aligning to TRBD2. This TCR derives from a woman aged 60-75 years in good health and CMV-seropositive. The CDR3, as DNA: TGTTCCAGCAGCTTATGGGCAGGGAGGGCCAGCTCCTACAATGAGCAGTTCTTC. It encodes CSSSLWAGRASSYNEQFF. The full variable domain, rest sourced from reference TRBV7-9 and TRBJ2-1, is DTGVSQNPRHKITKRGQNVTFRCDPISEHNRLYWYRQTLGQGPEFLTYFQNEAQLEKSRLLSDRFSAERPKGSFSTLEIQRTEQGDSAMYLCSSSLWAGRASSYNEQFFGPGTRLTVL.